This T cell receptor beta chain was obtained from a study of cytomegalovirus exposure and HLA in healthy donors. 13 Jbeta primers and 60 Vbeta primers were used for the PCR. The protocol was immunoSEQ multiplex PCR, while the TCRdb copy is restricted to in-frame clones and leaves out a portion. The sample yields roughly 130,000 clones, about three fifths seen once. Remarks on this clone: Its specificity is not known. This specimen includes other DNA sequences encoding the same CDR3.

Study outcomes and limitations: No immune exposure information besides CMV serostatus was available.

The CDR3 length is 12 residues. Germline V CDR1 and CDR2: SNHLY, FYNNEI. Trimming pared 3 bases from V and 4 bases from J, leaving 7 bases between. The clonotype comes from a male donor in good health and CMV-seronegative. The sample was PBMCs. V and J are TRBV2 and TRBJ2-7, with a weak D call TRBD2 (6 bases). The CDR3 sequence is CASSDGGYEQYF. CDR3 DNA: TGTGCCAGCAGTGACGGGGGTTACGAGCAGTACTTC.